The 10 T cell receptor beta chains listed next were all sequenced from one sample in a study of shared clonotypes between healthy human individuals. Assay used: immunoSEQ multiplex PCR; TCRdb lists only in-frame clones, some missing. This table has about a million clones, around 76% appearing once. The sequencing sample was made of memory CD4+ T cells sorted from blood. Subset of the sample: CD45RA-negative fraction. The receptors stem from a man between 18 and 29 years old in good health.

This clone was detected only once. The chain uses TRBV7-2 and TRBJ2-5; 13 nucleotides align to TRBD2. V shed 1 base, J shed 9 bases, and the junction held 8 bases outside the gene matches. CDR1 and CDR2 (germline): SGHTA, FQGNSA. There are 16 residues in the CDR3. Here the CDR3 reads CASSLELLAGGLAQYF. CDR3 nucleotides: TGTGCCAGCAGCTTAGAGTTACTAGCGGGGGGGTTGGCCCAGTACTTC.

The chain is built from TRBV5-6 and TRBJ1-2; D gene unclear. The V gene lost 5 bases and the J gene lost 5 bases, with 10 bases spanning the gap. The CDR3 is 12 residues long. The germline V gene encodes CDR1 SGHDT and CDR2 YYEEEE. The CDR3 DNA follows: TGTGCCAGCAGGTCGCTGACGTATGGCTACACCTTC. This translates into CASRSLTYGYTF.

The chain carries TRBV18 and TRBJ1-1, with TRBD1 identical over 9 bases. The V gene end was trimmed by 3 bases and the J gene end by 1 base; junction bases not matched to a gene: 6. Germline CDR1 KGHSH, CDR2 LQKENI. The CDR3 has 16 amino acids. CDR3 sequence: CASSPGQGEGNTEAFF. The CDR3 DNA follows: TGTGCCAGCTCACCGGGACAGGGTGAGGGGAACACTGAAGCTTTCTTT.

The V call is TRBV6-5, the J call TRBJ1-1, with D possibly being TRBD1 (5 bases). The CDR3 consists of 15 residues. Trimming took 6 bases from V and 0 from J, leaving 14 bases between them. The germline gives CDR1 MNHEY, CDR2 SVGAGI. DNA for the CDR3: TGTGCCAGCAGATCTTCCGGACATTTGAACACTGAAGCTTTCTTT. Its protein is CASRSSGHLNTEAFF.

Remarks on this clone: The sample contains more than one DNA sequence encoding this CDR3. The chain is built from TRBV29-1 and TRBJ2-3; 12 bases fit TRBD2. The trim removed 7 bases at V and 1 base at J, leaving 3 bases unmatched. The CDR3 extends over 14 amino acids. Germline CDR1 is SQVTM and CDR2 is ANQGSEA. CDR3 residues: CSARTSGGTDTQYF. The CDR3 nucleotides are TGCAGCGCCCGGACTAGCGGGGGCACAGATACGCAGTATTTT.

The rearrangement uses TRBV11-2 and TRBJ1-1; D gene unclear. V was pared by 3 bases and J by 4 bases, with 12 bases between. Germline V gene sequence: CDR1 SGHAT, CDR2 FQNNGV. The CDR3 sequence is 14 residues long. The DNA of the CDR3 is TGTGCCAGCAGCTTTTCCGCGGGCACCACTGAAGCTTTCTTT. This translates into CASSFSAGTTEAFF.

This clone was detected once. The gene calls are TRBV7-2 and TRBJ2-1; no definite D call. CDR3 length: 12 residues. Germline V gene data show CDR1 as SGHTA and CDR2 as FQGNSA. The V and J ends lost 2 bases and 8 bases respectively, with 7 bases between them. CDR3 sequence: CASSLPAHEQFF. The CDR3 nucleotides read TGTGCCAGCAGCTTACCAGCGCATGAGCAGTTCTTC.

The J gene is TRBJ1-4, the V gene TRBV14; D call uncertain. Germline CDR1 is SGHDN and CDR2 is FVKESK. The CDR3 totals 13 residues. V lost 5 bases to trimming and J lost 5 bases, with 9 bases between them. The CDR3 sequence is CASSRGLNEKLFF. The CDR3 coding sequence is TGTGCCAGCAGCAGAGGGCTAAATGAAAAACTGTTTTTT.

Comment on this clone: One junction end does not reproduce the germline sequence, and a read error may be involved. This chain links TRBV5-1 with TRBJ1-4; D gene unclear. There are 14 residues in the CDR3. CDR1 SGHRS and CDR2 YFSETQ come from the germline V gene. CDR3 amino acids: CATSRSGDNEKLFF. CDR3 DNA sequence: TGCGCCACCAGCAGAAGCGGGGATAATGAAAAACTGTTTTTT. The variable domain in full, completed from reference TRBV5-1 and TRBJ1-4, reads KAGVTQTPRYLIKTRGQQVTLSCSPISGHRSVSWYQQTPGQGLQFLFEYFSETQRNKGNFPGRFSGRQFSNSRSEMNVSTLELGDSALYLCATSRSGDNEKLFFGSGTQLSVL.

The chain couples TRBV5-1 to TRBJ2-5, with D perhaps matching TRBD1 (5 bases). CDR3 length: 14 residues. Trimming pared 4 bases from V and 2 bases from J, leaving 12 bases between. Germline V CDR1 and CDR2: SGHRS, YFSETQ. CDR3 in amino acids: CASSPGHWQETQYF. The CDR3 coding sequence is TGCGCCAGCAGCCCAGGGCATTGGCAAGAGACCCAGTACTTC.